The clone carrying this T cell receptor beta chain was detected only a few times. This record comes from a study of T-cell memory formation after mild COVID-19. TCRdb independently ran MiXCR on the 5' RACE reads; one entry per CDR3 protein. Counted here are 470,000 or so distinct CDR3 sequences, around a quarter occurring once; the ten biggest clones make up roughly an eighth. The CDR3 has 13 amino acids. Trimming shortened V by 3 bases and J by 6 bases, and 9 bases separated the two germline ends. Source material: PBMCs or a T cell subset sorted from them (not recorded which). The chain is built from TRBV12-3 or TRBV12-4 and TRBJ2-1; perhaps TRBD2 as D (5 bases). This TCR came from an adult woman who had mild COVID-19 (a few samples of this study predate the infection). Cell type and time point are not known. The CDR3 protein is CASSFNGGNEQFF. In DNA form, the CDR3 reads TGTGCCAGCAGTTTTAACGGAGGCAATGAGCAGTTCTTC.